The sequence of this TCR beta chain was determined in a study of CD8 T cells in Susac syndrome. Reverse transcription of about 0.45 to 1 ug RNA was carried out with random hexamers. The TCR beta CDR3 was amplified by immunoSEQ multiplex PCR across 54 Vbeta, 13 Jbeta. TCRdb reprocessed the immunoSEQ multiplex PCR reads with MiXCR, giving one entry per CDR3 protein. The sample has hundreds of thousands of distinct CDR3 sequences, approximately 85% seen once. J was trimmed by 6 bases and V by 6 bases; bases with no gene match: 9. In germline, CDR1 is SQVTM, CDR2 ANQGSEA. The CDR3 has 14 amino acids. The authors carried out high-throughput sequencing of TCR beta. They applied it to CD8+ and CD4+ T cells obtained from blood. TEMRA cells were FACS-enriched, unlike CD8+ and CD4+ T cells, which were negatively isolated.

This clonotype originated in a human donor with multiple sclerosis. The chain joins TRBV29-1 to TRBJ2-2, with TRBD2 matching 8 bases. The specimen was CD8+ T cells from PBMCs. This CDR3 is CSVASGSRAGELFF. Written as DNA, the CDR3 is TGCAGCGTGGCCAGCGGGAGTCGGGCCGGGGAGCTGTTTTTT.